The T cell receptor (beta chain) under discussion was sequenced for a study of blood T cell repertoires in COVID-19. Study at large: COVID-19 samples from acute and convalescent phases originated in the United States, Italy and Spain. PBMCs, B-cell-depleted T cells, or T cells provided the cDNA or gDNA that made up the material.

Source study methods: Reference gene primer amplification in the assay estimated nucleated cell counts. Measured with immunoSEQ multiplex PCR; TCRdb has only the in-frame clones, and not every one. Clone size and the V and J calls come from that table; the DNA yielded D and trimming. The repertoire has about 210,000 clones, about 85% of them found once; the top ten carry roughly 5%. The CDR3 has 13 amino acids. J gave up 3 bases and V 4 bases, and 2 bases lay outside the gene matches. CDR1 and CDR2 (germline): LNHDA, SQIVND (reference sequence). Specimen: peripheral blood. The chain has TRBV19 and TRBJ2-7, with 8 bases matching TRBD1. The origin of this receptor is a woman of 80 years or more with acute or convalescent COVID-19. CDR3 in amino acids: CASSRDRGYEQYF. CDR3 sequence (DNA): TGTGCCAGTAGTAGAGACAGGGGCTACGAGCAGTACTTC.